This T cell receptor beta chain stems from a study of T cells in Graves' hyperthyroidism and ophthalmopathy (dated by TCRdb to the late 2010s). Regarding the study in general: Peripheral blood samples were taken at the time of initial diagnosis, prior to any treatment. In addition, the study compared T-cell repertoires in thyroid tissue and in blood from roughly 6 Graves' hyperthyroidism patients. For training and testing, the 110 or so patients in the discovery cohort were randomly divided in a 7:3 ratio. Following sampling, methimazole starting at 30 mg daily was given to hyperthyroidism patients, and high-dose intravenous methylprednisolone was given to ophthalmopathy patients. The paper describes TCR Vbeta CDR3 sequencing of more than 120 peripheral blood samples, made up of 43 ophthalmopathy patients, over 70 hyperthyroidism patients and some 17 progressor patients. To identify distinguishing TCR V-J signatures, a discovery cohort of around 100 patients was used, comprising roughly 45 with Graves' ophthalmopathy and some 57 with stable Graves' hyperthyroidism. An independent validation cohort of under 20 hyperthyroidism patients and approximately 17 patients who later progressed to ophthalmopathy tested prospective prediction of ophthalmopathy. Study-wide conclusions, independent of this receptor: Sample size was not statistically predetermined, and blinding of investigators to group allocation was not performed. During validation, the model predicted progression to ophthalmopathy a median of approximately 7 months ahead of onset, with roughly 65% sensitivity and more than 72% specificity. Most expanded thyroid clonotypes (frequency above 0.001) were also detected in blood, a finding suggesting that blood repertoires may reflect thyroid immune responses. In cross-validation, a model built on a 13 V-J signature told ophthalmopathy apart from stable hyperthyroidism with over 85% sensitivity and roughly 81% specificity, and in testing the same model reached 80%/75%.

The hyperthyroidism patients were between 18 and 65 years old and newly diagnosed, with a disease duration of less than 2 months. Exclusion was applied to patients with uncontrolled infections, other autoimmune diseases, pregnancy or lactation. Diagnoses relied on clinical symptoms, serum thyroxine and TRAb, thyroid ultrasound and orbital computed tomography. For progressor patients, blood was drawn at the first diagnosis of hyperthyroidism, before any ophthalmopathy symptoms had appeared. Ficoll-Paque density gradient centrifugation was used to isolate PBMCs from about 10 ml of fresh peripheral blood. Patients classed as progressors first received a Graves' hyperthyroidism diagnosis and then went on to develop ophthalmopathy during follow-up. Total RNA was extracted using Trizol reagent, and RNA quality was assessed on an Agilent 2100 Bioanalyzer. This clonotype was seen just once. The clone's antigen remains unknown. An end of the junction differs from the germline gene, which may be a read error.

From a lookup of the germline V gene, CDR1 and CDR2 are LGHNT and FRNRAP. The CDR3 measures 20 amino acids from cysteine to phenylalanine. The kept DNA is CDR3 alone, 60 bases in frame from the first base. The TCR beta CDR3 regions were amplified from the RNA transcripts. For the first round of RT-PCR on the TCR CDR3, the HTBI primer set was used together with the Qiagen OneStep RT-PCR kit. Libraries were constructed in a second round of multiplex PCR, after which size selection and purification were performed. The libraries were sequenced on an Illumina HiSeq2000 using paired-end 100 bp reads. The study's processing was this. SOAPnuke was used to process the raw data, throwing out any read that contained adapters or uncalled bases, had a mean Phred below 15, or lacked an exact constant-primer or identifier match. High-quality paired reads were merged with COPE v1.2.5, and unique nucleotide sequences were defined as clonotypes. MiTCR v1.1 was used to align clonotypes to the IMGT TRBV, TRBD and TRBJ reference segments. The analysis was restricted to V-J combinations with a frequency above 0.0001, which together covered 99% to 99.2% of the repertoires. A TCS score was defined as the ratio of F50 (clonal expansion) to E x V (chaos), with BLOSUM62-based TCRdist applied between CDR3 peptides within each V-J. Welch's t-statistics and random forest reduced 450 to 600 V-J features to 13, which were used in a naive Bayes classifier (R e1071). The public reads were quality trimmed at Q25 with fastp and then assembled into clones with MiXCR by TCRdb, keeping productive beta chains. Every entry covers one CDR3 protein and lists the most common genes and DNA from its rows. The V and J calls shown here were made by TCRdb, not taken from the authors' results. The sample profile shows approximately 32,000 distinct CDR3 sequences; about 49% of them were found once. Roughly 6.2% of the sample goes to the ten largest clones.

The receptor was isolated from a woman in her forties or fifties with Graves' hyperthyroidism that later progressed to Graves' ophthalmopathy. The sample comprised blood. Here the chain combines TRBV12-5 and TRBJ1-5; 8 bases in the middle match TRBD1. The CDR3 protein: CVSGLASLDRVKKHNQPHHF. The nucleotide sequence reads TGTGTTAGTGGTTTGGCCTCCTTGGACAGGGTGAAGAAGCACAATCAGCCCCACCATTTT.